This entry is about one TCR beta chain. TCRdb called the 5' RACE reads again in MiXCR, with one record for every CDR3 protein. The table shows over 25,000 distinct CDR3 sequences, with around 1.5% occurring only once. The data are from a study of neurological immune-mediated disorders. PBMCs stored at -80 C, numbering 2 million, were the origin of the unsorted libraries. The sequence came from a woman aged 25 to 39 with multiple sclerosis. Input material: PBMCs.

CDR3 sequence (DNA): TGTGCCAGCAGCTTATTGAGGGGCGCCGGGGAGCTGTTTTTT. This sequence encodes CASSLLRGAGELFF. This sequence joins TRBV7-7 and TRBJ2-2; D possibly uses TRBD1 or TRBD2 (5 bases each). This CDR3 contains 14 residues. Trimming took off 2 bases at V and 6 bases at J, with 10 bases between the two ends. Germline CDR1 reads SSHAT; CDR2 reads FNYEAQ (reference sequence).